These T cell receptor beta chains were read from a single sample in a study of T cell responses to AZD1222 COVID-19 vaccine. TCRdb keeps only in-frame clones here, not all; method: immunoSEQ multiplex PCR. The repertoire holds 150,000 or so clones, under 95% seen once, with under 1.2% in the top ten. The material was peripheral blood, obtained 28 days after the second AZD1222 dose. These receptors were obtained from an adult who received the AZD1222 COVID-19 vaccine. Each CDR3 is given with its conserved first and last residue. Fields, in order: V gene, D gene, J gene, clone size, CDR3 protein, CDR3 DNA. A D gene is named only where the DNA matches it firmly. Clone size is given for some rows only: seen once, a few or many times, or a class if the clone is expanded.

TRBV19	NA	TRBJ1-1	NA	CASSIGGEAFF	TGTGCCAGTAGTATTGGAGGGGAAGCTTTCTTT
TRBV27	NA	TRBJ1-6	NA	CASSPTVGGSSPLHF	TGTGCCAGCAGTCCGACAGTTGGGGGCAGTTCACCCCTCCACTTT
TRBV2	NA	TRBJ2-7	NA	CASARGDRSLYEQYF	TGTGCCAGCGCCAGGGGGGACAGAAGCCTATACGAGCAGTACTTC
TRBV19	NA	TRBJ2-1	NA	CASRKGYHEQFF	TGTGCCAGTAGAAAGGGGTACCATGAGCAGTTCTTC
TRBV9	NA	TRBJ2-7	NA	CASSVAGKGAYEQYF	TGTGCCAGCAGCGTAGCTGGAAAGGGGGCCTACGAGCAGTACTTC
TRBV5-1	TRBD1	TRBJ2-3	once	CASSSGQGVGTDTQYF	TGCGCCAGCAGCTCCGGACAGGGGGTCGGCACAGATACGCAGTATTTT
TRBV5-1	NA	TRBJ2-7	few	CASSLGTFTLLGEQYF	TGCGCCAGCAGCCTGGGGACCTTCACCCTCCTGGGGGAGCAGTACTTC
TRBV5-4	TRBD1	TRBJ1-6	NA	CASSLGQGSGGSPLHF	TGTGCCAGCAGCTTGGGACAGGGTTCTGGGGGTTCACCCCTCCACTTT
TRBV2	NA	TRBJ2-7	NA	CASNRDRAEQYF	TGTGCCAGCAATAGGGACCGGGCCGAGCAGTACTTC
TRBV27	TRBD1	TRBJ1-2	once	CASSLFGDSYVDSGYTF	TGTGCCAGCAGTTTATTCGGGGACAGTTATGTAGACTCGGGCTACACCTTC
TRBV2	NA	TRBJ1-1	NA	CASSEVNTEAFF	TGTGCCAGCAGTGAAGTGAACACTGAAGCTTTCTTT